The sequence of this T cell receptor (beta chain) was determined in a study of beta chain features in type 1 diabetes. Study-wide findings and caveats: Moderately but significantly shorter TCRB CDR3s were found in Type 1 diabetes patients in all four CD4+ subsets. Naive, central memory and Treg TCRB repertoires seemed to resemble each other more closely in patients than they did in healthy donors. PCR might pick shorter templates more often, in the same way for patients and controls. HLA influence on TCRB rearrangement stayed unresolved here.

TCRB transcripts that were expressed got sequenced, as all of the isolated RNA had been reverse transcribed. The assay was immunoSEQ multiplex PCR, and TCRdb's table has in-frame clones only and misses some. The data hold 350,000 to 450,000 clones, with approximately 12% observed a single time. On this clone itself: Its antigen is not identified.

Cells sorted by CD45RO/CCR7/CD25/CD127/CD95/CD27 comprised CD4+ naive, central memory, regulatory and stem cell-like memory cells. This CDR3 has 15 amino acids. CDR1 and CDR2 (germline): SEHNR, FQNEAQ (reference sequence). J lost 5 bases, V lost 7 bases, and 11 bases had no gene match. This TCR came from a woman between 18 and 30 years old with type 1 diabetes. The material sequenced was naive CD4+ T cells from blood. The chain carries TRBV7-9 and TRBJ2-1; 7 bases line up with TRBD2. CDR3 protein: CASTLWGRENNEQFF. The CDR3 DNA reads TGTGCCAGCACCCTGTGGGGGAGGGAAAACAATGAGCAGTTCTTC.